The 22 T cell receptor beta chains in this list originate from one sample, sequenced in a study of neurological immune-mediated disorders. One entry per CDR3 protein, called by TCRdb with MiXCR from the 5' RACE reads. The table includes tens of thousands of distinct CDR3 sequences, around 10% detected once. The sequenced sample was CD4+ T cells from blood. The receptors were sampled from a woman in her 30s with HTLV-1-associated myelopathy (HAM/TSP).

About this clonotype itself: It is unclear where the CDR3 begins or ends on the DNA, so no DNA is shown, and the CDR3 is as TCRdb lists it. The rearrangement uses TRBV7-9 and TRBJ2-1; TRBD1 reflects the table's D call only, with no check against the DNA. The CDR3 is made up of 21 amino acids, end residues included. Germline loops: CDR1 SEHNR, CDR2 FQNEAQ (reference sequence). CDR3 sequence reads: CASSFYICSARSRVQGNEQFF.

This clonotype was seen at least ten times. The chain carries TRBV25-1 and TRBJ1-2, with 8 nucleotides matching TRBD1. V gave up 5 bases and J gave up 5 bases; unmatched junction bases: 7. The CDR3 has 14 amino acids. Germline lookup yields CDR1 MGHDK and CDR2 SYGVNS. The chain's CDR3 is CASSSQTGGYGYTF. DNA of the CDR3: TGTGCCAGCAGTTCCCAAACAGGGGGGTATGGCTACACCTTC.

This clonotype was detected many times. J is TRBJ2-6 and V is TRBV27; D may be TRBD1 (5 bases). Per the germline V gene, CDR1 is MNHEY and CDR2 is SMNVEV (reference sequence). CDR3 length equals 20 residues. Trimming left V 0 bases short and J 0 bases short, with 18 bases between. CDR3 DNA sequence: TGTGCCAGCAGTTTATCGGGGCCTCGAGTCCTCGGCTCTGGGGCCAACGTCCTGACTTTC. It yields the protein CASSLSGPRVLGSGANVLTF.

This clonotype appeared many times. The chain combines TRBV5-1 with TRBJ1-2, with D hard to call. V lost 4 bases and J lost 5, with 24 bases in between. The CDR3 is made up of 17 amino acids. The germline CDR1 and CDR2 sequences are SGHRS and YFSETQ. The CDR3: CASSPPSRHDAEYGYTF. DNA of the CDR3: TGCGCCAGCAGCCCTCCTTCTCGACACGACGCGGAGTATGGCTACACCTTC.

This clonotype is termed medium-sized. This chain joins TRBV20-1 and TRBJ2-2; D perhaps matches TRBD1 (5 bases). The CDR3 is 13 amino acids. Trimming removed 3 bases from V and 3 bases from J, with 8 bases in between. Germline CDR1 DFQATT, CDR2 SNEGSKA (reference sequence). The CDR3 loop is CSASRADTGELFF. The CDR3 DNA is TGCAGTGCTAGCAGGGCTGACACCGGGGAGCTGTTTTTT.

This clonotype was detected a few times. The genes are TRBV7-9 and TRBJ1-1, with unresolved D. CDR3 length: 11 residues. Germline CDR1 is SEHNR and CDR2 is FQNEAQ (reference sequence). V lost 3 bases and J 3 bases, leaving 2 bases between the germline ends. In nucleotides, the CDR3 is TGTGCCAGCAGCTTGGACACTGAAGCTTTCTTT. It specifies CASSLDTEAFF.

The rearrangement joins TRBV9 to TRBJ1-2; 10 bases line up with TRBD1. The CDR3 is 16 residues long. Germline values: CDR1 SGDLS, CDR2 YYNGEE. Trimming took 4 bases from V and 1 from J; bases not matched to a gene: 7. The CDR3 spells CASSPRTGGNNYGYTF. The CDR3 nucleotides are TGTGCCAGCAGCCCCCGGACAGGGGGAAATAACTATGGCTACACCTTC.

In its sample, this clonotype was seen many times. This chain uses TRBV5-1 with TRBJ2-1; 12 nucleotides match TRBD2. The CDR3 has 14 amino acids. The trim removed 5 bases at V and 6 bases at J, leaving 3 bases unmatched. Germline values: CDR1 SGHRS, CDR2 YFSETQ. CDR3 DNA: TGCGCCAGCAGTTCTAGCGGGGGGGCCAATGAGCAGTTCTTC. This sequence encodes CASSSSGGANEQFF.

This clonotype was counted ten times or more. The chain employs TRBV6-1 and TRBJ2-4; TRBD2 matches 8 bases. The CDR3 runs 15 residues. Per germline, CDR1 MNHNS and CDR2 SASEGT. The V segment lost 7 bases and the J segment 3 bases; nucleotides outside the gene matches: 8. CDR3 sequence reads: CASKSGGNDKNIQYF. CDR3 nucleotide sequence: TGTGCCAGCAAATCGGGGGGGAATGACAAAAACATTCAGTACTTC.

At least ten counts were recorded for this clonotype. The rearrangement links TRBV29-1 to TRBJ1-1; TRBD1 matches 7 bases. Germline CDR1 reads SQVTM; CDR2 reads ANQGSEA. This CDR3 comprises 12 residues. The J segment lost 5 bases and the V segment lost 6 bases, leaving 6 bases of the junction unmatched. This chain's CDR3 is CSVGTAETEAFF. The CDR3 DNA reads TGCAGCGTGGGGACAGCGGAGACTGAAGCTTTCTTT.

The sample holds many counts of this clonotype. The CDR3 bases are TGCGCCAGCAGCTCAAGGGCTGGCGGGGATTCCTCCTACAATGAGCAGTTCTTC. Translation gives CASSSRAGGDSSYNEQFF. The gene calls are TRBV5-1 and TRBJ2-1; tentative D call: TRBD2 (6 bases). Germline values: CDR1 SGHRS, CDR2 YFSETQ. Trimming took 3 bases from V and 0 from J, leaving 19 bases between them. The CDR3 spans 18 residues.

This clonotype was seen ten or more times. The chain carries TRBV3-1 and TRBJ1-3, with D possibly TRBD1 on 5 matching bases. This CDR3 comprises 16 residues. V shed 0 bases and J shed 2 bases, with 11 bases lying between them. Germline V gene lookup returns CDR1 LGHDT and CDR2 YNNKEL (reference sequence). CDR3: CASSQDWGFTGNTIYF. The CDR3 region has the DNA TGTGCCAGCAGCCAAGATTGGGGGTTTACTGGAAACACCATATATTTT.

This clonotype was seen many times. The rearrangement uses TRBV7-9 and TRBJ2-4; D possibly corresponds to TRBD2 (6 bases). Trimming took off 5 bases at V and 0 bases at J, with 17 bases between the two ends. The CDR3 length is 17 residues. Germline CDR1 and CDR2: SEHNR and FQNEAQ (reference sequence). The chain's CDR3 is CASSPGTGALAKNIQYF. For the CDR3, the DNA is TGTGCCAGCAGCCCGGGTACGGGAGCCCTAGCCAAAAACATTCAGTACTTC.

This clonotype was picked up many times. The rearrangement links TRBV5-1 to TRBJ2-3, with D possibly being TRBD1 (6 bases). The CDR3 runs to 12 residues. CDR1 and CDR2 (germline): SGHRS, YFSETQ. Trimming took 6 bases from V and 8 from J, leaving 13 bases between them. The CDR3 sequence: CASTRRGGTQYF. As DNA, the CDR3 is TGCGCCAGCACCCGGCGAGGGGGTACGCAGTATTTT.

This clonotype occurred many times. The chain recombines TRBV6-6 with TRBJ1-6; D gene ambiguous. CDR1 is MNHNY, CDR2 SVGAGI, per germline (reference sequence). Trimming shortened V by 4 bases and J by 8 bases, and 12 bases separated the two germline ends. This CDR3 spans 14 amino acids. The CDR3 nucleotides are TGTGCCAGCAGTTTCAAAGGGCGCGATTCACCCCTCCACTTT. This sequence encodes CASSFKGRDSPLHF.

This clonotype appeared many times. The rearrangement links TRBV20-1 to TRBJ2-5, with 7 bases that match TRBD2. The germline V gene encodes CDR1 DFQATT and CDR2 SNEGSKA (reference sequence). V lost 6 bases to trimming and J lost 4 bases; unmatched junction nucleotides: 8. The CDR3 consists of 13 residues. The CDR3 sequence: CSASGRGSETQYF. For the CDR3, the DNA is TGCAGTGCAAGTGGGAGGGGCTCAGAGACCCAGTACTTC.

This clonotype has a count of ten or more. The J gene is TRBJ1-2, the V gene TRBV12-3 or TRBV12-4; D call uncertain. Trimming left V 1 base short and J 3 bases short, with 9 bases between. The CDR3 is 14 amino acids. The CDR3 DNA follows: TGTGCCAGCAGTTTAGGACGGGTGGACTATGGCTACACCTTC. Translation: CASSLGRVDYGYTF.

This clonotype appeared many times. In DNA form, the CDR3 reads TGTGCCAGCAGCTTAGCGCAGGTCCCCAGGGGAACCAATGAAAAACTGTTTTTT. Protein: CASSLAQVPRGTNEKLFF. The rearrangement joins TRBV7-2 to TRBJ1-4; the D gene is possibly TRBD1 (6 bases). The CDR3 is 18 residues long. V was clipped by 0 bases and J by 5 bases, with 19 bases between them. Per germline, CDR1 SGHTA and CDR2 FQGNSA.

This sequence joins TRBV29-1 and TRBJ2-7; D possibly corresponds to TRBD1 (6 bases). V gave up 4 bases and J gave up 5 bases, with 18 bases separating them. CDR1 and CDR2 (germline): SQVTM, ANQGSEA. The CDR3 is 14 amino acids. The CDR3 loop reads CSVALGTIGNEQYF. CDR3 nucleotide sequence: TGCAGCGTTGCCCTGGGGACAATCGGAAACGAGCAGTACTTC.

This clonotype appeared many times. V usage is TRBV5-1 and J usage is TRBJ1-5, with 7 bases identical to TRBD1. Losses at the gene ends were 4 bases for V and 1 base for J; bases not matched to a gene: 5. CDR3 size: 15 residues. Germline V gene data show CDR1 as SGHRS and CDR2 as YFSETQ. The CDR3 coding sequence is TGCGCCAGCAGCCAGGGCAGGGGGAGCAATCAGCCCCAGCATTTT. Translating it yields CASSQGRGSNQPQHF.

There are many counts of this clonotype. This chain connects TRBV5-8 to TRBJ2-3; unclear D gene. This CDR3 has 14 amino acids. V lost 0 bases, J lost 4 bases, and 9 bases lay in between. Germline values: CDR1 SGHTS, CDR2 YDEGEE. The CDR3 bases are TGTGCCAGCAGCTTGGCCTTCCTCCCAGATACGCAGTATTTT. Protein product: CASSLAFLPDTQYF.

This clonotype was seen repeatedly, ten times or more. The J gene is TRBJ2-7, the V gene TRBV18; 9 bases map to TRBD1. Per germline, CDR1 KGHSH and CDR2 LQKENI. Trimming took 2 bases from V and 5 from J; bases not matched to a gene: 7. CDR3 size: 15 residues. The CDR3 nucleotides read TGTGCCAGCTCACCAGGACAGGGGCCCTCTGACGAGCAGTACTTC. This codes for CASSPGQGPSDEQYF.